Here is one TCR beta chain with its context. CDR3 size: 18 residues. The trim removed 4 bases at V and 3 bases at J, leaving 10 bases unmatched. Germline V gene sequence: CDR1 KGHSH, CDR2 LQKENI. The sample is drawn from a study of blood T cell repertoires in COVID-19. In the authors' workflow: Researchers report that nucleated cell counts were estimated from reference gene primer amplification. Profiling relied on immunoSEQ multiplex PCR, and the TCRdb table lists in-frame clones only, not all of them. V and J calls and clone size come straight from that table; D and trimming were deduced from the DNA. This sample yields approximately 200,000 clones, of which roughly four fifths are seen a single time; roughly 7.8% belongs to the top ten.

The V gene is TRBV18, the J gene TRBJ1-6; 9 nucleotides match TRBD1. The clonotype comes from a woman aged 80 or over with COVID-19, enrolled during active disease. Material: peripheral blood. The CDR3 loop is CASSRIQQGANYNSPLHF. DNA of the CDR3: TGTGCCAGCTCACGCATACAACAGGGGGCGAACTATAATTCACCCCTCCACTTT.